Below, 20 T cell receptor beta chains from the same sample are listed, as sequenced in a study of graft-versus-host responses after intestinal transplantation (dated by TCRdb to the early 2020s). Receptor amplification or capture employed the immunoSEQ multiplex PCR assay. TCRdb stores this immuneACCESS table with in-frame sequences only. Part of the clones is absent; in the studies checked, under half of the shortfall reflects unresolved V genes, and no reason is known for the rest. Recorded for this sample are approximately 17,000 clones; roughly 82% of them occurred a single time. Approximately 5% of the sample is held by the ten biggest clonotypes. To isolate intraepithelial and lamina propria lymphocytes from graft specimens, dithiothreitol, EDTA incubations and collagenase D digestion were used. Sequenced material: ileum tissue, taken 17 days after transplant. The source of these receptors is a human patient who received an intestinal transplant, so some T cells may come from the graft donor.

This rearrangement joins TRBV6-1 to TRBJ1-2, with a weak D call TRBD1 (6 bases). Deletions cut 2 bases from V and 3 bases from J, with 22 bases between. Germline-derived CDR1 and CDR2 are MNHNS and SASEGT. The length of the CDR3 is 18 residues. CDR3 coding DNA: TGTGCCAGCAGTGAACTGGGGGACTCGGAGGGGGTCTACTATGGCTACACCTTC. This sequence encodes CASSELGDSEGVYYGYTF.

The chain couples TRBV11-2 to TRBJ2-3, with D unresolved. V shed 5 bases and J shed 5 bases, with 23 bases lying between them. Germline CDR1 and CDR2: SGHAT and FQNNGV. The CDR3 covers 17 residues. As DNA, the CDR3 is TGTGCCAGCAGCCGCGCCAAGGAGTCTTGGGTCGGAGATACGCAGTATTTT. Its protein is CASSRAKESWVGDTQYF. The variable domain in full, with the rest retrieved from reference TRBV11-2 and TRBJ2-3, is EAGVAQSPRYKIIEKRQSVAFWCNPISGHATLYWYQQILGQGPKLLIQFQNNGVVDDSQLPKDRFSAERLKGVDSTLKIQPAKLEDSAVYLCASSRAKESWVGDTQYFGPGTRLTVL.

This clone was seen a handful of times. The genes are TRBV30 and TRBJ2-7, with a possible D match to TRBD1 (6 bases). V was pared by 1 base and J by 2 bases, with 15 bases between. The germline CDR1 and CDR2 sequences are GTSNPN and SVGIG (reference sequence). This CDR3 has 15 residues. CDR3 DNA: TGTGCCTGGAGTGAACTCTCCGGGACACCCTACGAGCAGTACTTC. Translating it yields CAWSELSGTPYEQYF.

The rearrangement links TRBV4-1 to TRBJ2-7; maybe TRBD2 (6 bases). Germline V gives CDR1 MGHRA, CDR2 YSYEKL. The CDR3 has 13 amino acids. V lost 4 bases to trimming and J lost 5 bases, with 12 bases between them. This CDR3 is CASSPVSGDEQYF. For the CDR3, the DNA is TGCGCCAGCAGCCCCGTTTCGGGGGACGAGCAGTACTTC.

The chain links TRBV27 to TRBJ2-1; 9 bases agree with TRBD2. V lost 4 bases to trimming and J lost 0 bases; unmatched junction nucleotides: 22. Germline V CDR1 and CDR2: MNHEY, SMNVEV (reference sequence). This CDR3 region has 22 residues. For the CDR3, the DNA is TGTGCCAGCAGTTCGCCACTAGCGGGTATCGATAAAGGCTTAAGCTCCTACAATGAGCAGTTCTTC. Residues: CASSSPLAGIDKGLSSYNEQFF.

The rearrangement uses TRBV27 and TRBJ2-7; the D gene is possibly TRBD1 (5 bases). Per the germline V gene, CDR1 is MNHEY and CDR2 is SMNVEV (reference sequence). V was clipped by 0 bases and J by 2 bases, with 8 bases between them. CDR3 length: 14 amino acids. In nucleotides, the CDR3 is TGTGCCAGCAGTTTATCGGGGCAAACCTACGAGCAGTACTTC. Amino acids: CASSLSGQTYEQYF.

The chain combines TRBV13 with TRBJ2-7; 7 bases are a match to TRBD2. This CDR3 has 14 residues. After removal of 6 bases from V and 3 bases from J, the junction contained 8 bases not matched to a gene. CDR1 is PRHDT, CDR2 FYEKMQ, per germline (reference sequence). In DNA form, the CDR3 reads TGTGCCAGCAGACCGAGACCGGGAGGCTACGAGCAGTACTTC. Amino acid sequence: CASRPRPGGYEQYF. The whole variable domain, filled in from reference TRBV13 and TRBJ2-7, reads AAGVIQSPRHLIKEKRETATLKCYPIPRHDTVYWYQQGPGQDPQFLISFYEKMQSDKGSIPDRFSAQQFSDYHSELNMSSLELGDSALYFCASRPRPGGYEQYFGPGTRLTVT.

The chain couples TRBV9 to TRBJ2-7; D might be TRBD1 (5 bases). CDR1 is SGDLS and CDR2 is YYNGEE in the germline V gene. This CDR3 comprises 14 residues. V gave up 6 bases and J gave up 0 bases, with 13 bases separating them. CDR3 DNA: TGTGCCAGCACCCCGGACATGTCCTCCTACGAGCAGTACTTC. This gives the protein CASTPDMSSYEQYF.

The sample holds a few counts of this clone. The chain combines TRBV9 with TRBJ1-5; D may be TRBD1 (6 bases). The germline V and J ends were trimmed by 4 bases and 0 bases, with 14 bases remaining between them. Germline V lookup: CDR1 SGDLS, CDR2 YYNGEE. The CDR3 is 16 residues long. This CDR3 reads CASSSDTGYSNQPQHF. The CDR3, as DNA: TGTGCCAGCAGCAGTGACACAGGGTATAGCAATCAGCCCCAGCATTTT.

The chain uses TRBV28 and TRBJ1-2; D is uncertain. The CDR3 extends over 15 amino acids. CDR1 is MDHEN, CDR2 SYDVKM, per germline. V dropped 6 bases and J dropped 0 bases, with 14 bases sitting between them. As DNA, the CDR3 is TGTGCCAGCAGGACCCCCCGGGTTTCTAACTATGGCTACACCTTC. Translating gives CASRTPRVSNYGYTF.

The chain couples TRBV5-4 to TRBJ2-1; tentative D call: TRBD2 (6 bases). V was clipped by 3 bases and J by 0 bases, with 13 bases between them. CDR3 length: 16 residues. In germline, CDR1 is SGHNT, CDR2 YYREEE (reference sequence). This CDR3 is CASSSISGSSYNEQFF. CDR3 nucleotide sequence: TGTGCCAGCAGCTCTATTAGCGGAAGCTCCTACAATGAGCAGTTCTTC. Full variable domain (remainder filled in from reference TRBV5-4 and TRBJ2-1): ETGVTQSPTHLIKTRGQQVTLRCSSQSGHNTVSWYQQALGQGPQFIFQYYREEENGRGNFPPRFSGLQFPNYSSELNVNALELDDSALYLCASSSISGSSYNEQFFGPGTRLTVL.

This clone occurred once. This chain links TRBV7-2 with TRBJ2-5; unclear D gene. Germline lookup yields CDR1 SGHTA and CDR2 FQGNSA. V gave up 5 bases and J gave up 5 bases, with 9 bases separating them. The CDR3 consists of 12 residues. The CDR3 is CASSRPRETQYF. The DNA for the CDR3 is TGTGCCAGCAGCAGGCCTCGGGAGACCCAGTACTTC.

This clone was counted once. This chain links TRBV6-5 with TRBJ2-7; 7 nucleotides line up with TRBD1. Germline CDR1 reads MNHEY; CDR2 reads SVGAGI. J lost 9 bases, V lost 5 bases, and 13 bases had no gene match. The CDR3 has 14 amino acids. The CDR3 region is CASSLGQVGPVQYF. The CDR3, as DNA: TGTGCCAGCAGTCTCGGACAGGTTGGGCCAGTGCAGTACTTC.

This chain uses TRBV21-1 with TRBJ2-7; the table's TRBD1 call for D was not verified on the DNA. TRBV21-1 is classified as a pseudogene. This CDR3 spans 14 amino acids. This CDR3 reads CASSASGTAYEQYF. In DNA, the CDR3 is TGTGCCAGCAGCGCCTCCGGGACAGCCTACGAGCAGTACTTC.

The chain links TRBV2 to TRBJ2-1; D may be TRBD2 (5 bases). The V end lost 1 base, the J end lost 0 bases, and 19 bases lay between the germline ends. The CDR3 sequence is 19 residues long. Per the germline V gene, CDR1 is SNHLY and CDR2 is FYNNEI. The CDR3: CASSEVVGGQRSSYNEQFF. CDR3 coding DNA: TGTGCCAGCAGTGAAGTTGTGGGTGGTCAGCGGAGCTCCTACAATGAGCAGTTCTTC.

The chain has TRBV7-8 and TRBJ2-7; D is unresolved. The V gene lost 1 base and the J gene lost 7 bases, with 20 bases spanning the gap. The CDR3 totals 16 residues. Germline loops: CDR1 SGHVS, CDR2 FQNEAQ. The CDR3, as DNA: TGTGCCAGCAGCTTAGAGGGCGAAATTGGGCTTGGTGAGCAGTACTTC. Its protein product is CASSLEGEIGLGEQYF.

The rearrangement uses TRBV15 and TRBJ1-4; weak D call: TRBD1 (6 bases). Trimming stripped 5 bases from V and 6 bases from J, with 16 bases between. The germline V gene encodes CDR1 LNHNV and CDR2 YYDKDF (reference sequence). This CDR3 contains 15 residues. CDR3 sequence: CATSPRAGEDEKLFF. In DNA form, the CDR3 reads TGTGCCACCAGCCCGAGGGCAGGGGAGGATGAAAAACTGTTTTTT.

In this sample, this clone turned up once. The V and J genes are TRBV13 and TRBJ2-6; D uncertain. The germline V gene encodes CDR1 PRHDT and CDR2 FYEKMQ (reference sequence). V lost 5 bases, J lost 3 bases, and 11 bases lay in between. The CDR3 loop spans 15 amino acids. The CDR3 sequence is CASSPGRFGANVLTF. The CDR3 coding sequence is TGTGCCAGCAGCCCCGGACGGTTTGGGGCCAACGTCCTGACTTTC.

This rearrangement joins TRBV30 to TRBJ1-2, with unresolved D. From germline, CDR1 is GTSNPN and CDR2 SVGIG (reference sequence). V gave up 0 bases and J gave up 6 bases, with 5 bases separating them. This CDR3 is built from 11 residues. The CDR3, as DNA: TGTGCCTGGAGTGTAGTTGATGGCTACACCTTC. Amino acid sequence: CAWSVVDGYTF.

This chain links TRBV5-1 with TRBJ2-1; 9 positions match TRBD2. The V gene's germline CDR1 is SGHRS and CDR2 YFSETQ. V gave up 0 bases and J gave up 6 bases; unmatched junction bases: 7. This CDR3 spans 16 amino acids. The CDR3, as DNA: TGCGCCAGCAGCTTGGCCCCGGGACTAGCTTTCAATGAGCAGTTCTTC. Encoded protein: CASSLAPGLAFNEQFF.